This entry concerns a single T cell receptor beta chain. Its specificity is unknown. Quantitative 5'-RACE with molecular barcodes generated TCR beta libraries. TCRdb processed the 5' RACE reads anew with MiXCR; each CDR3 protein has one entry. The sample records fewer than 400,000 distinct CDR3 sequences, 7% to 9% being singletons. The data belong to a study of CD8 T cells in ankylosing spondylitis. Notes on the study in general: Clones linked to the disease showed a CD8+ phenotype. They occurred at relatively low frequencies in peripheral blood. Previously reported in reactive arthritis synovial fluid and blood were some of the motif variants. For ankylosing spondylitis blood, a TCR beta motif of eight or nine highly homologous variants appeared characteristic. Reportedly, disease-linked clones are significantly enriched in ankylosing spondylitis patients' matched synovial fluid.

The CDR3 sequence is 14 residues long. The germline V and J ends were trimmed by 2 bases and 5 bases, with 7 bases remaining between them. CDR1 and CDR2 (germline): MNHEY, SVGAGI. This chain joins TRBV6-5 and TRBJ2-6; a possible D gene is TRBD2 (5 bases). The receptor comes from a male donor with ankylosing spondylitis. Sequenced sample: blood, either unsorted or a sorted T cell fraction (not recorded which). This chain's CDR3 is CASSYEGRANVLTF. As DNA, the CDR3 is TGTGCCAGCAGTTACGAGGGAAGGGCCAACGTCCTGACTTTC.